The 27 T cell receptor beta chains presented below share a single source sample, sequenced in a study of blood T cell repertoires in COVID-19. Using immunoSEQ multiplex PCR, the repertoire was profiled, and TCRdb retains in-frame clones only, with some absent. The repertoire holds 140,000 to 150,000 clones, with about nine tenths as singletons. The sample comprised peripheral blood. The receptors derive from a human donor in a cohort sampled during active COVID-19.

This chain links TRBV27 with TRBJ2-1; 12 positions agree with TRBD2. The junction had 5 bases not matched to a gene; V was cut back by 3 bases and J by 8 bases. CDR3 length: 15 residues. In germline, CDR1 is MNHEY, CDR2 SMNVEV (reference sequence). In DNA, the CDR3 is TGTGCCAGCAGTTTGCTAGCGGGGGGGCCCTATGAGCAGTTCTTC. Residues: CASSLLAGGPYEQFF.

The genes are TRBV3-1 (or the pseudogene TRBV3-2) and TRBJ2-7; D unclear. The CDR3 is 14 residues long. V dropped 4 bases and J dropped 0 bases, with 10 bases sitting between them. The germline CDR1 and CDR2 sequences are LGHDT and YNNKEL (reference sequence). CDR3 nucleotide sequence: TGTGCCAGCAGCCCCCCGCGTTCCTCCTACGAGCAGTACTTC. Translated, it gives CASSPPRSSYEQYF.

The rearrangement joins TRBV30 to TRBJ1-2, with 7 positions matching TRBD1. The CDR3 has 15 residues. V lost 3 bases and J lost 8; bases outside the gene matches: 15. Germline CDR1 GTSNPN, CDR2 SVGIG (reference sequence). The CDR3 bases are TGTGCCTGGAGAGGAGAGACAGGGAGTACGGGCGGCTACACCTTC. This sequence encodes CAWRGETGSTGGYTF.

The rearrangement joins TRBV7-3 to TRBJ1-5; D is unclear. Trimming took off 0 bases at V and 4 bases at J, with 19 bases between the two ends. This CDR3 has 18 residues. Germline V gene sequence: CDR1 SGHTA, CDR2 FQGTGA. The CDR3 coding sequence is TGTGCCAGCAGCTTAACCCCCCCGCGCGGGGTAGGGAATCAGCCCCAGCATTTT. Translation gives CASSLTPPRGVGNQPQHF.

The V gene is TRBV10-1, the J gene TRBJ2-1, with 8 bases identical to TRBD2. The V gene end was trimmed by 3 bases and the J gene end by 11 bases; junction bases not matched to a gene: 12. Looked up from germline, CDR1 is WNHNN and CDR2 is SYGVQD (reference sequence). The CDR3 spans 15 residues. This CDR3 is CASSEYRGGEAKQFF. CDR3 in DNA: TGCGCCAGCAGTGAATATCGGGGGGGGGAGGCTAAGCAGTTCTTC.

The V call is TRBV10-3, the J call TRBJ2-7; 9 nucleotides line up with TRBD2. The J segment lost 7 bases and the V segment lost 6 bases, leaving 7 bases of the junction unmatched. Looked up from germline, CDR1 is ENHRY and CDR2 is SYGVKD. CDR3 length: 13 residues. The CDR3 DNA reads TGTGCCATCAGCCCGGGACTAGCATATGAGCAGTACTTC. Residues: CAISPGLAYEQYF.

The V gene is TRBV19, the J gene TRBJ1-1; 9 positions match TRBD1. Germline-derived CDR1 and CDR2 are LNHDA and SQIVND (reference sequence). Trimming at V came to 6 bases and at J to 7 bases, leaving 6 bases not matched to a gene. The CDR3 is 13 residues long. The CDR3 DNA is TGTGCCAGTAGCAGGGACAGGGAAGGTGAAGCTTTCTTT. Protein sequence: CASSRDREGEAFF.

This clone came up a few times. The chain is built from TRBV5-1 and TRBJ1-1; no firm D call. This CDR3 comprises 15 residues. The germline gives CDR1 SGHRS, CDR2 YFSETQ. The ends were cut back, 4 bases at V and 4 bases at J, with 17 bases in the middle. The CDR3 is CASSPTSGVGTEAFF. CDR3 bases: TGCGCCAGCAGCCCCACTAGTGGGGTCGGCACTGAAGCTTTCTTT.

The chain recombines TRBV24-1 with TRBJ2-1; TRBD1 aligns across 7 bases. The germline gives CDR1 KGHDR, CDR2 SFDVKD. This CDR3 has 14 residues. V dropped 3 bases and J dropped 6; count of bases not matched to a gene: 4. CDR3 nucleotide sequence: TGTGCCACCAGTGATCGACAGGGCGCCAATGAGCAGTTCTTC. Amino acids: CATSDRQGANEQFF.

The V gene is TRBV10-2, the J gene TRBJ2-2; 12 nucleotides line up with TRBD2. Germline V gene lookup returns CDR1 WSHSY and CDR2 SAAADI. The V segment lost 8 bases and the J segment 6 bases; nucleotides outside the gene matches: 10. The CDR3 consists of 16 residues. In DNA form, the CDR3 reads TGCGCCAGCTGCAGACTAGCGGGAGTAGGTGCCGGGGAGCTGTTTTTT. This encodes CASCRLAGVGAGELFF.

This clone was detected only once. CDR3 protein: CASSYSGQGRNSPLHF. In nucleotides, the CDR3 is TGTGCCAGCAGTTACTCGGGCCAGGGGAGAAATTCACCCCTCCACTTT. The chain uses TRBV6-5 and TRBJ1-6; D possibly corresponds to TRBD1 (6 bases). The CDR3 is 16 amino acids. From germline, CDR1 is MNHEY and CDR2 SVGAGI. The germline V and J ends were trimmed by 0 bases and 7 bases, with 13 bases remaining between them.

The chain uses TRBV6-6 and TRBJ1-1; unclear D gene. Trimming shortened V by 5 bases and J by 9 bases, and 19 bases separated the two germline ends. The CDR3 loop spans 14 amino acids. Germline CDR1 is MNHNY and CDR2 is SVGAGI (reference sequence). The CDR3 DNA reads TGTGCCAGCAGTCCCCCAGGAGAGGGAGGACAAGCTTTCTTT. Protein: CASSPPGEGGQAFF.

This chain joins TRBV19 and TRBJ2-5; 7 bases align to TRBD1. Losses at the gene ends were 4 bases for V and 4 bases for J; bases not matched to a gene: 6. From germline, CDR1 is LNHDA and CDR2 SQIVND (reference sequence). This CDR3 region has 14 residues. This chain's CDR3 is CASSSWTGAETQYF. CDR3 nucleotide sequence: TGTGCCAGTAGTAGCTGGACAGGAGCAGAGACCCAGTACTTC.

The chain uses TRBV2 and TRBJ1-4, with D perhaps TRBD1 (5 bases). V was shortened by 8 bases and J by 5 bases, with 12 bases between the two germline ends. This CDR3 has 13 residues. CDR1 SNHLY and CDR2 FYNNEI come from the germline V gene. The CDR3 loop reads CASGRRQNEKLFF. DNA of the CDR3: TGTGCCAGCGGCCGGCGACAGAATGAAAAACTGTTTTTT.

The chain uses TRBV3-1 (or the pseudogene TRBV3-2) and TRBJ2-6; no clear D. This CDR3 region has 16 residues. Deletions cut 3 bases from V and 0 bases from J, with 9 bases between. Germline lookup yields CDR1 LGHDT and CDR2 YNNKEL (reference sequence). CDR3 in DNA: TGTGCCAGCAGCCAGGCCCCCAACTCTGGGGCCAACGTCCTGACTTTC. It yields the protein CASSQAPNSGANVLTF.

The chain couples TRBV2 to TRBJ2-1, with 12 nucleotides matching TRBD2. CDR1 and CDR2 (germline): SNHLY, FYNNEI. V lost 6 bases, J lost 3 bases, and 3 bases stayed unmatched. This CDR3 comprises 15 residues. CDR3 protein: CASRELAGGYNEQFF. The CDR3 nucleotides are TGTGCCAGCAGAGAACTAGCGGGAGGCTACAATGAGCAGTTCTTC.

The chain carries TRBV27 and TRBJ1-5, with D perhaps matching TRBD1 (6 bases). From germline, CDR1 is MNHEY and CDR2 SMNVEV (reference sequence). V lost 2 bases and J lost 7, with 12 bases in between. CDR3 size: 14 residues. The CDR3 sequence: CASSLVQGRQPQHF. The CDR3 DNA sequence: TGTGCCAGCAGTTTAGTCCAGGGGCGGCAGCCCCAGCATTTT.

The genes are TRBV3-1 (or the pseudogene TRBV3-2) and TRBJ2-5, with 13 bases aligning to TRBD2. The CDR3 totals 18 residues. In germline, CDR1 is LGHDT, CDR2 YNNKEL (reference sequence). With V trimmed by 3 bases and J by 3 bases, 10 bases remained unmatched. The CDR3 protein is CASSHATSGGPRKETQYF. The CDR3 coding sequence is TGTGCCAGCAGCCATGCGACTAGCGGGGGGCCCCGCAAAGAGACCCAGTACTTC.

This clone was recorded only once. The rearrangement uses TRBV7-2 and TRBJ2-1; D is perhaps TRBD2 (6 bases). This CDR3 is 15 amino acids long. Trimming left V 4 bases short and J 7 bases short, with 17 bases between. CDR1 is SGHTA and CDR2 is FQGNSA in the germline V gene. The CDR3: CASSSSGGISNEQFF. The CDR3 DNA is TGTGCCAGCAGCTCCTCGGGCGGGATCAGTAATGAGCAGTTCTTC. Based on the CDR3 plus reference TRBV7-2 and TRBJ2-1, the full variable domain is GAGVSQSPSNKVTEKGKDVELRCDPISGHTALYWYRQSLGQGLEFLIYFQGNSAPDKSGLPSDRFSAERTGGSVSTLTIQRTQQEDSAVYLCASSSSGGISNEQFFGPGTRLTVL.

J is TRBJ2-3 and V is TRBV15; 7 nucleotides match TRBD2. The V segment lost 0 bases and the J segment 2 bases; nucleotides outside the gene matches: 11. The CDR3 totals 18 residues. Germline values: CDR1 LNHNV, CDR2 YYDKDF (reference sequence). Written as DNA, the CDR3 is TGTGCCACCAGCAGAGATGCCTCTTTAGCGGGCCCCACAGATACGCAGTATTTT. Protein product: CATSRDASLAGPTDTQYF. The complete variable domain, with remaining parts taken from reference TRBV15 and TRBJ2-3, reads DAMVIQNPRYQVTQFGKPVTLSCSQTLNHNVMYWYQQKSSQAPKLLFHYYDKDFNNEADTPDNFQSRRPNTSFCFLDIRSPGLGDTAMYLCATSRDASLAGPTDTQYFGPGTRLTVL.

The V gene is TRBV3-1 (or the pseudogene TRBV3-2), the J gene TRBJ2-3; D gene unclear. Deletions cut 0 bases from V and 4 bases from J, with 11 bases between. The CDR3 has 15 residues. CDR1 LGHDT and CDR2 YNNKEL come from the germline V gene (reference sequence). For the CDR3, the DNA is TGTGCCAGCAGCCAAGATCTAAGCGTCGCAGATACGCAGTATTTT. It yields the protein CASSQDLSVADTQYF.

This sequence joins TRBV9 and TRBJ2-3; a possible D gene is TRBD1 (6 bases). Trimming took 4 bases from V and 5 from J, leaving 26 bases between them. The germline gives CDR1 SGDLS, CDR2 YYNGEE. The CDR3 is 18 residues long. The CDR3 sequence is CASSPRGRGQPGKDTQYF. The CDR3, as DNA: TGTGCCAGCAGCCCGAGGGGACGGGGACAACCCGGGAAAGATACGCAGTATTTT. The full variable domain, its missing parts supplied by reference TRBV9 and TRBJ2-3, is DSGVTQTPKHLITATGQRVTLRCSPRSGDLSVYWYQQSLDQGLQFLIQYYNGEERAKGNILERFSAQQFPDLHSELNLSSLELGDSALYFCASSPRGRGQPGKDTQYFGPGTRLTVL.

This rearrangement joins TRBV28 to TRBJ1-1, with D unclear. This CDR3 is 13 amino acids long. Germline lookup yields CDR1 MDHEN and CDR2 SYDVKM. Trimming cost V 6 bases and J 5 bases, with 13 bases left between them. The CDR3 region has the DNA TGTGCCAGCAGCCATATCGGAGGGACTGAAGCTTTCTTT. As protein: CASSHIGGTEAFF.

The V call is TRBV4-2, the J call TRBJ2-7; D perhaps matches TRBD2 (6 bases). The V gene lost 3 bases and the J gene lost 5 bases, with 8 bases spanning the gap. Germline CDR1 is LGHNA and CDR2 is YNFKEQ. The CDR3 has 12 residues. The CDR3 coding sequence is TGTGCCAGCAGCCAGGGGACTGACGAGCAGTACTTC. Translation: CASSQGTDEQYF.

The chain couples TRBV4-1 to TRBJ2-7; the match to TRBD1 covers 8 bases. Germline V gives CDR1 MGHRA, CDR2 YSYEKL. The V and J ends lost 4 bases and 1 base, in that order; junction bases with no gene match: 9. This CDR3 spans 16 amino acids. The chain's CDR3 is CASSRQPGQGSYEQYF. The CDR3 nucleotides are TGCGCCAGCAGCCGCCAACCCGGACAGGGTTCCTACGAGCAGTACTTC.

CDR3 bases: TGTGCCGGTATAGAGGAAACAGATACGCAGTATTTT. This codes for CAGIEETDTQYF. The chain has TRBV7-9 and TRBJ2-3, with D unclear. V lost 11 bases, J lost 3 bases, and 12 bases lay in between. Germline-derived CDR1 and CDR2 are SEHNR and FQNEAQ (reference sequence). This CDR3 is 12 amino acids long.

J is TRBJ2-1 and V is TRBV6-6; D remains ambiguous. This CDR3 has 14 amino acids. The V and J ends lost 5 bases and 0 bases respectively, with 8 bases between them. CDR1 and CDR2 (germline): MNHNY, SVGAGI (reference sequence). CDR3 loop: CASSPRPSYNEQFF. CDR3 in DNA: TGTGCCAGCAGTCCGCGTCCCTCCTACAATGAGCAGTTCTTC.